This entry describes one T cell receptor beta chain. The sample belongs to a study of blood T cell repertoires in COVID-19. Study information: The United States, Italy and Spain provided the acute and convalescent COVID-19 samples.

The CDR3 is 15 residues long. The germline V and J ends were trimmed by 2 bases and 2 bases, with 13 bases remaining between them. Germline values: CDR1 SGHDN, CDR2 FVKESK. This study enrolled people aged roughly 18 to 89 from around 25 US geographic areas. Recovered participants had two consecutive negative NP/OP PCR tests, healthcare professional clearance, or symptom resolution. Sequenced by immunoSEQ multiplex PCR; TCRdb stores in-frame clones only, minus some. The data show about 260,000 clones, with about nine tenths seen just once and around 3% held by the top ten. The clonotype originates from a woman aged 50 to 65 who had recovered from COVID-19. The source material was PBMCs or T cells enriched from blood (not recorded which). The chain joins TRBV14 to TRBJ2-7; D might be TRBD2 (6 bases). CDR3 in amino acids: CASSQSREVPYEQYF. The CDR3 DNA is TGTGCCAGCAGCCAATCGAGGGAGGTCCCCTACGAGCAGTACTTC.